The rows below give T cell receptor beta chains drawn from one sample of a study of monozygotic twins with inflammatory bowel disease. TCRdb reanalyzed the 5' RACE reads, giving one entry per CDR3 protein sequence and no DNA. The sample totals more than 350,000 distinct CDR3 sequences; its top ten clones hold about 2.2%. What was sequenced was blood. These receptors came from a human donor with ulcerative colitis or Crohn's disease, or a healthy co-twin of an affected twin (not recorded which). The CDR3 runs from the conserved cysteine through the conserved F or W.

TRBJ1-4 TRBV12-3/TRBV12-4 CASSLGSGPATNEKLFF
TRBJ2-2 TRBV7-2 CASSLAGGTTGELFF
TRBJ2-1 TRBV2 CASGGPRDSSGSNEQFF
TRBJ2-3 TRBV11-2 CASSFLAGTSSTDTQYF
TRBJ2-3 TRBV5-1 CASSQGQAADTQYF
TRBJ2-1 TRBV20-1 CSAPGQLGNEQFF
TRBJ2-1 TRBV6-1 CASRWDSNSYNEQFF
TRBJ1-4 TRBV12-3/TRBV12-4 CASRTRVNEKLFF
TRBJ1-4 TRBV9 CASSERGNPGEKLFF
TRBJ2-7 TRBV10-3 CAISRQGANEQYF
TRBJ2-3 TRBV25-1 CATRRTGFPDTQYF
TRBJ1-5 TRBV19 CATTTDFYSNQPQHF
TRBJ2-3 TRBV7-8 CASSFLKGPTDTQYF
TRBJ2-3 TRBV4-2 CASSQEMAGHSTDTQYF
TRBJ2-7 TRBV6-5 CASSYSRGSYEQYF
TRBJ2-7 TRBV7-9 CASSSRDSTYYEQYF
TRBJ1-5 TRBV2 CASSREAGVNQPQHF
TRBJ2-1 TRBV12-3/TRBV12-4 CASTIGTAHNEQFF
TRBJ2-3 TRBV20-1 CSASSGRGTDTQYF